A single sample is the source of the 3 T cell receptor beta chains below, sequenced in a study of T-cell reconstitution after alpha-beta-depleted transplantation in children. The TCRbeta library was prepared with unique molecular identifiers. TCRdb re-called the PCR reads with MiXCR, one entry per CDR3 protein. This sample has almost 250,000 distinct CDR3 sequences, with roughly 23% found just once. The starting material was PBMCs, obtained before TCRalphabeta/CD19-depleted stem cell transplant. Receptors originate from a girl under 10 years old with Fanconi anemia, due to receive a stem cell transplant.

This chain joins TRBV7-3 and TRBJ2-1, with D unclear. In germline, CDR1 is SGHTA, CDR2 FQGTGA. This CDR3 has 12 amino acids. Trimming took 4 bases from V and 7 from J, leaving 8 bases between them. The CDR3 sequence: CASSYPGNEQFF. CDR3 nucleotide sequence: TGTGCCAGCAGCTACCCCGGGAATGAGCAGTTCTTC.

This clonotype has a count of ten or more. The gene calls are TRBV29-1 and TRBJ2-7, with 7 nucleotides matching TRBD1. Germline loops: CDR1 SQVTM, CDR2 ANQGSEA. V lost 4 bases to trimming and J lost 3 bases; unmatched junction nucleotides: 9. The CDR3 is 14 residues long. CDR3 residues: CSVVRQGKDYEQYF. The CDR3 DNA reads TGCAGCGTTGTAAGACAGGGAAAGGACTACGAGCAGTACTTC.

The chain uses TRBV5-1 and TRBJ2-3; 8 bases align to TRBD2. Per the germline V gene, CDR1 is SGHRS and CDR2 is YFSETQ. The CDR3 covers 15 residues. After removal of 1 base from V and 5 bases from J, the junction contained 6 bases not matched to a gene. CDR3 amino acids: CASSLHGRAQDTQYF. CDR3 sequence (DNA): TGCGCCAGCAGCTTGCACGGGAGGGCCCAAGATACGCAGTATTTT.